A single sample gave rise to the 15 T cell receptor beta chains below, sequenced in a study of long-term antiretroviral therapy in people with HIV. Version v3.0 of the immunoSEQ assay ran at survey level. The table came from immunoSEQ multiplex PCR; TCRdb's copy has only in-frame clones and leaves some out. The repertoire holds about 14,000 clones, with roughly 84% as singletons. The starting material was unsorted PBMCs, obtained 0.4 years after starting antiretroviral therapy. The receptors originated from a man aged 30 to 45 with HIV.

The V call is TRBV4-3, the J call TRBJ1-1; 8 positions match TRBD1. The CDR3 contains 15 residues. J was trimmed by 3 bases and V by 3 bases; bases with no gene match: 6. The V gene's germline CDR1 is LGHNA and CDR2 YSLEER. The CDR3 DNA reads TGCGCCAGCAGCCAGCGGGCGACAGGGGACACTGAAGCTTTCTTT. Amino acid sequence: CASSQRATGDTEAFF.

The chain uses TRBV4-2 and TRBJ2-3, with TRBD2 as a possible D gene (5 bases). The V gene's germline CDR1 is LGHNA and CDR2 YNFKEQ. V lost 0 bases and J 4 bases, leaving 11 bases between the germline ends. CDR3 length: 15 residues. CDR3 nucleotide sequence: TGTGCCAGCAGCCAAGAAGGAGGCCGCTCAGATACGCAGTATTTT. This codes for CASSQEGGRSDTQYF.

The genes are TRBV10-2 and TRBJ2-2; D might be TRBD2 (7 bases). This CDR3 contains 16 residues. Trimming pared 2 bases from V and 4 bases from J, leaving 14 bases between. Germline loops: CDR1 WSHSY, CDR2 SAAADI. CDR3 DNA sequence: TGCGCCAGCAGTGAGACATGGGGGGGCGGCACCGGGGAGCTGTTTTTT. Its protein is CASSETWGGGTGELFF.

This chain connects TRBV6-5 to TRBJ1-6; no clear D gene. V was shortened by 4 bases and J by 4 bases, with 5 bases between the two germline ends. This CDR3 spans 13 amino acids. CDR1 MNHEY and CDR2 SVGAGI come from the germline V gene. The CDR3 sequence: CASSLEYNSPLHF. The CDR3 nucleotides read TGTGCCAGCAGTTTAGAGTATAATTCACCCCTCCACTTT.

This chain connects TRBV6-4 to TRBJ2-1; 10 bases match TRBD2. This CDR3 comprises 13 residues. Per the germline V gene, CDR1 is MRHNA and CDR2 is SNTAGT. The J segment lost 10 bases and the V segment lost 11 bases, leaving 11 bases of the junction unmatched. The CDR3 here is CASGAGGPTEQFF. In nucleotides, the CDR3 is TGTGCCTCGGGAGCGGGGGGGCCGACCGAGCAGTTCTTC.

The genes are TRBV27 and TRBJ1-4; possible D gene TRBD1, 5 bases. The CDR3 runs to 15 residues. Trimming removed 4 bases from V and 2 bases from J, with 11 bases in between. CDR1 and CDR2 (germline): MNHEY, SMNVEV (reference sequence). CDR3 sequence (DNA): TGTGCCAGCAGTTCCTCAGGGTTTACTAATGAAAAACTGTTTTTT. Protein: CASSSSGFTNEKLFF.

The J gene is TRBJ1-2, the V gene TRBV18; 7 bases agree with TRBD1. J was trimmed by 0 bases and V by 3 bases; bases with no gene match: 13. CDR1 KGHSH and CDR2 LQKENI come from the germline V gene. The CDR3 is 18 amino acids. CDR3 sequence: CASSPTDRPHNTNYGYTF. CDR3 DNA: TGTGCCAGCTCACCCACGGACAGGCCTCATAACACTAACTATGGCTACACCTTC.

This chain joins TRBV5-6 and TRBJ2-2; TRBD1 matches 9 bases. CDR1 is SGHDT and CDR2 is YYEEEE in the germline V gene. Trimming took 4 bases from V and 2 from J; bases not matched to a gene: 6. The CDR3 loop spans 16 amino acids. CDR3 amino acids: CASSLGQGHNTGELFF. Written as DNA, the CDR3 is TGTGCCAGCAGCCTCGGACAGGGGCACAACACCGGGGAGCTGTTTTTT.

This chain connects TRBV10-3 to TRBJ2-2; no clear D gene. Trimming pared 4 bases from V and 5 bases from J, leaving 11 bases between. The length of the CDR3 is 14 residues. Germline V gene lookup returns CDR1 ENHRY and CDR2 SYGVKD. CDR3: CAISVLPATGELFF. The CDR3 DNA reads TGTGCCATCAGTGTCCTACCGGCGACCGGGGAGCTGTTTTTT.

The genes are TRBV30 and TRBJ2-7; 7 bases line up with TRBD1. The CDR3 consists of 12 residues. CDR1 GTSNPN and CDR2 SVGIG come from the germline V gene (reference sequence). J was trimmed by 3 bases and V by 2 bases; bases with no gene match: 1. CDR3 DNA: TGTGCCTGGAGTCCAGGGGGCTACGAGCAGTACTTC. Its translation is CAWSPGGYEQYF. Using reference TRBV30 and TRBJ2-7 for the parts outside the CDR3, the full variable domain is SQTIHQWPATLVQPVGSPLSLECTVEGTSNPNLYWYRQAAGRGLQLLFYSVGIGQISSEVPQNLSASRPQDRQFILSSKKLLLSDSGFYLCAWSPGGYEQYFGPGTRLTVT.

The V call is TRBV29-1, the J call TRBJ2-4, with D uncertain. V dropped 0 bases and J dropped 2 bases, with 5 bases sitting between them. This CDR3 contains 13 residues. The V gene's germline CDR1 is SQVTM and CDR2 ANQGSEA. The CDR3 DNA is TGCAGCGTTGAAGACACATCCAAAAACATTCAGTACTTC. Its translation: CSVEDTSKNIQYF.

V and J are TRBV21-1 and TRBJ2-5; TRBD2, as called in the table, went unchecked against the DNA. TRBV21-1 is designated a pseudogene. The CDR3 is made up of 17 amino acids. The chain's CDR3 is CASSKLPGAEGEETQYF. The CDR3, as DNA: TGTGCCAGCAGCAAATTGCCGGGAGCGGAGGGCGAAGAGACCCAGTACTTC.

The chain is built from TRBV29-1 and TRBJ2-3, with TRBD1 matching 8 bases. Losses at the gene ends were 2 bases for V and 5 bases for J; bases not matched to a gene: 3. The CDR3 is 13 amino acids. The germline gives CDR1 SQVTM, CDR2 ANQGSEA. Written as DNA, the CDR3 is TGCAGCGTTGAACGACAGGGGAAAGATACGCAGTATTTT. This encodes CSVERQGKDTQYF.

The V call is TRBV4-3, the J call TRBJ2-7, with D perhaps TRBD2 (5 bases). Germline CDR1 reads LGHNA; CDR2 reads YSLEER. Trimming stripped 5 bases from V and 7 bases from J, with 21 bases between. The CDR3 totals 15 residues. The CDR3 DNA reads TGCGCCAGCAGCAAGGGCCTTTCGGGGAACGGGGAGCAGTACTTC. Amino acid sequence: CASSKGLSGNGEQYF.

The chain is built from TRBV15 and TRBJ2-5, with D tentatively TRBD1 or TRBD2 (5 bases each). Trimming shortened V by 4 bases and J by 4 bases, and 13 bases separated the two germline ends. Germline loops: CDR1 LNHNV, CDR2 YYDKDF (reference sequence). The CDR3 has 14 amino acids. CDR3 coding DNA: TGTGCCACCAGCACCCGAGGTGGGGGAGAGACCCAGTACTTC. Amino acid sequence: CATSTRGGGETQYF.